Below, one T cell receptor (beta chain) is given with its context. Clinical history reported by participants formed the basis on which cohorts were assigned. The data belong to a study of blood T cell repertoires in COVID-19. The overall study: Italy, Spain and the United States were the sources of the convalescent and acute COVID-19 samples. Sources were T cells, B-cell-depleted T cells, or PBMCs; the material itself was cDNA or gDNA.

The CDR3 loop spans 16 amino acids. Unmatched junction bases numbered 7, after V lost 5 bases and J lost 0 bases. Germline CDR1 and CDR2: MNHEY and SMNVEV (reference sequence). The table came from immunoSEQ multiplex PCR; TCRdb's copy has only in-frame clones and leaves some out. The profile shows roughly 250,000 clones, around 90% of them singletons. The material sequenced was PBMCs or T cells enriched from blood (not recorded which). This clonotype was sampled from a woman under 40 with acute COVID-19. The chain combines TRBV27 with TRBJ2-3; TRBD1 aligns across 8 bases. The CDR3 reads CASSQGTGSSTDTQYF. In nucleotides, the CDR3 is TGTGCCAGCAGTCAGGGGACAGGCTCTAGCACAGATACGCAGTATTTT.